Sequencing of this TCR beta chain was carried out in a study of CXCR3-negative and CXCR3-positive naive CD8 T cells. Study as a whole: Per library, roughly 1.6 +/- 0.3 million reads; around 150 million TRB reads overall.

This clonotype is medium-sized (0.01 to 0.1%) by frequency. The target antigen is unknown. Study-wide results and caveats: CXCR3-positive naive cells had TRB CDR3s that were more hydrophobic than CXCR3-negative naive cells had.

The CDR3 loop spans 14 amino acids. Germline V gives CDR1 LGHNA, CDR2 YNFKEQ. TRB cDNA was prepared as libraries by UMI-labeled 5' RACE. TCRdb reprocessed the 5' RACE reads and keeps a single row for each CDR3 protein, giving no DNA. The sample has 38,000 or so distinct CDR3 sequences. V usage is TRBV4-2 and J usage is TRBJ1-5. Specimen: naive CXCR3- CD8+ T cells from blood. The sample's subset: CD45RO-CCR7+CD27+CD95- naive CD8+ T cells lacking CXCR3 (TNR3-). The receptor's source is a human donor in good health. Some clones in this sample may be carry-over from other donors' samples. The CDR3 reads CASSQVRVHQPQHF.